This T cell receptor (beta chain) originates from a study of T cells after somatic rescue of genetic block. The CDR3 loop spans 17 amino acids. Germline assignment: CDR1 SEHNR and CDR2 FQNEAQ (reference sequence). After removal of 3 bases from V and 4 bases from J, the junction contained 10 bases not matched to a gene. This clone was found once. Here immunoSEQ multiplex PCR was the method, and the copy in TCRdb shows in-frame clones only, minus some. The data show approximately 9,800 clones, around two thirds seen once. V and J are TRBV7-9 and TRBJ2-3, with TRBD1 matching over 10 bases. Sequencing input: peripheral blood mononuclear cells (PBMCs). This TCR was recovered from a boy between 10 and 17 years old. CDR3: CASSFLPGQGRADTQYF. The DNA for the CDR3 is TGTGCCAGCAGCTTTCTCCCGGGACAGGGGAGGGCAGATACGCAGTATTTT.